Sequencing of this TCR beta chain was carried out in a study of shared T cell receptors in the human thymus (dated by TCRdb to the early 2020s). Concerning the study at large: The study examined how self-reactive, shared T-cell receptor alpha chains are generated in the human thymus.

As for this clone: The antigen it recognizes is unknown. No base-level quality is on record; no much larger clone is a single base apart.

Trimmed from V: 6 bases; trimmed from J: 5 bases; junction bases lacking a gene match: 5. Including the terminal cysteine and phenylalanine, the CDR3 comprises 14 residues. Just the 42-base CDR3 DNA is kept, in frame starting at base 1. The germline V gene (reference sequence) sets CDR1 to MNHEY and CDR2 to SMNVEV. Receptor libraries were prepared by the immunoSEQ multiplex PCR assay. Held by TCRdb, this immuneACCESS table contains in-frame sequences only and omits some clones. Under half of the omission traces to an unresolved V gene where checked; the cause of the rest is unknown. For this sample there are approximately 760,000 clones; roughly 85% appear just once. Approximately 0.01% of the sample belongs to the ten largest clones. In addition, the sample was reused for a study of human thymus T cells. That second publication adds: Immunologically healthy infants undergoing open corrective cardiac surgery for congenital heart defects in Finland were used as donors. Thymus tissue was collected as surgical resects that were removed during corrective cardiac surgery. Biased V and J gene segment usage appeared to be present in both thymic and peripheral blood repertoires. According to the related research, thymic TCR repertoires were highly overlapping among unrelated individuals. The study described the TCR alpha and beta repertoires in about eight infant thymus samples and a few matching peripheral blood samples. The cohort included 5 or 6 male and a couple of female infants, with donor ages spanning 7 to 244 days. Thymocytes were freed from the tissue by mechanical means and kept at -70 degrees C as pellets of roughly 9.5-31 million cells. A QIAsymphony instrument was used to extract genomic DNA from frozen cell pellets. TCRB and TCRAD loci were amplified from a standardized quantity of quality-controlled genomic DNA using the immunoSEQ multiplex PCR assay. The amplicons spanned the V(D)J region and were long enough to cover the CDR3 and allow V and J genes to be identified. The commercial immunoSEQ service was used to sequence amplicons on an Illumina platform. Corrections for primer bias and sequencing errors followed previously described methods, while TCRAD and TCRB definitions were based on the IMGT database. immunoSEQ Analyzer 3.0 and VDJTools were used for repertoire analysis, which covered basic statistics, V/J segment usage, diversity estimates, rarefaction and pairwise overlap. Diversity was estimated with Chao1, ChaoE, Efron-Thisted, Shannon and inverse Simpson indices, and also on datasets down-sampled to the smallest sample. Repertoire overlap was assessed by strict matching of CDR3 nucleotide sequence, V gene and J gene, and clustering was done by Jaccard-based multidimensional scaling. On average, thymus samples gave 650,000 to 1,000,000 unique TCRB clonotypes, whereas blood samples gave about 84,000.

The receptor's source is a girl in the first two years of life with a congenital heart defect. Donor details come from another sample of the same person, matched by shared clones. The chain is made from TRBV27 and TRBJ2-7; TRBD1 fits 12 bases in the junction. Material: thymocytes. DNA sequence: TGTGCCAGCAGACCCGGGACAGGGGGCCACGAGCAGTACTTC. This is translated as CASRPGTGGHEQYF.